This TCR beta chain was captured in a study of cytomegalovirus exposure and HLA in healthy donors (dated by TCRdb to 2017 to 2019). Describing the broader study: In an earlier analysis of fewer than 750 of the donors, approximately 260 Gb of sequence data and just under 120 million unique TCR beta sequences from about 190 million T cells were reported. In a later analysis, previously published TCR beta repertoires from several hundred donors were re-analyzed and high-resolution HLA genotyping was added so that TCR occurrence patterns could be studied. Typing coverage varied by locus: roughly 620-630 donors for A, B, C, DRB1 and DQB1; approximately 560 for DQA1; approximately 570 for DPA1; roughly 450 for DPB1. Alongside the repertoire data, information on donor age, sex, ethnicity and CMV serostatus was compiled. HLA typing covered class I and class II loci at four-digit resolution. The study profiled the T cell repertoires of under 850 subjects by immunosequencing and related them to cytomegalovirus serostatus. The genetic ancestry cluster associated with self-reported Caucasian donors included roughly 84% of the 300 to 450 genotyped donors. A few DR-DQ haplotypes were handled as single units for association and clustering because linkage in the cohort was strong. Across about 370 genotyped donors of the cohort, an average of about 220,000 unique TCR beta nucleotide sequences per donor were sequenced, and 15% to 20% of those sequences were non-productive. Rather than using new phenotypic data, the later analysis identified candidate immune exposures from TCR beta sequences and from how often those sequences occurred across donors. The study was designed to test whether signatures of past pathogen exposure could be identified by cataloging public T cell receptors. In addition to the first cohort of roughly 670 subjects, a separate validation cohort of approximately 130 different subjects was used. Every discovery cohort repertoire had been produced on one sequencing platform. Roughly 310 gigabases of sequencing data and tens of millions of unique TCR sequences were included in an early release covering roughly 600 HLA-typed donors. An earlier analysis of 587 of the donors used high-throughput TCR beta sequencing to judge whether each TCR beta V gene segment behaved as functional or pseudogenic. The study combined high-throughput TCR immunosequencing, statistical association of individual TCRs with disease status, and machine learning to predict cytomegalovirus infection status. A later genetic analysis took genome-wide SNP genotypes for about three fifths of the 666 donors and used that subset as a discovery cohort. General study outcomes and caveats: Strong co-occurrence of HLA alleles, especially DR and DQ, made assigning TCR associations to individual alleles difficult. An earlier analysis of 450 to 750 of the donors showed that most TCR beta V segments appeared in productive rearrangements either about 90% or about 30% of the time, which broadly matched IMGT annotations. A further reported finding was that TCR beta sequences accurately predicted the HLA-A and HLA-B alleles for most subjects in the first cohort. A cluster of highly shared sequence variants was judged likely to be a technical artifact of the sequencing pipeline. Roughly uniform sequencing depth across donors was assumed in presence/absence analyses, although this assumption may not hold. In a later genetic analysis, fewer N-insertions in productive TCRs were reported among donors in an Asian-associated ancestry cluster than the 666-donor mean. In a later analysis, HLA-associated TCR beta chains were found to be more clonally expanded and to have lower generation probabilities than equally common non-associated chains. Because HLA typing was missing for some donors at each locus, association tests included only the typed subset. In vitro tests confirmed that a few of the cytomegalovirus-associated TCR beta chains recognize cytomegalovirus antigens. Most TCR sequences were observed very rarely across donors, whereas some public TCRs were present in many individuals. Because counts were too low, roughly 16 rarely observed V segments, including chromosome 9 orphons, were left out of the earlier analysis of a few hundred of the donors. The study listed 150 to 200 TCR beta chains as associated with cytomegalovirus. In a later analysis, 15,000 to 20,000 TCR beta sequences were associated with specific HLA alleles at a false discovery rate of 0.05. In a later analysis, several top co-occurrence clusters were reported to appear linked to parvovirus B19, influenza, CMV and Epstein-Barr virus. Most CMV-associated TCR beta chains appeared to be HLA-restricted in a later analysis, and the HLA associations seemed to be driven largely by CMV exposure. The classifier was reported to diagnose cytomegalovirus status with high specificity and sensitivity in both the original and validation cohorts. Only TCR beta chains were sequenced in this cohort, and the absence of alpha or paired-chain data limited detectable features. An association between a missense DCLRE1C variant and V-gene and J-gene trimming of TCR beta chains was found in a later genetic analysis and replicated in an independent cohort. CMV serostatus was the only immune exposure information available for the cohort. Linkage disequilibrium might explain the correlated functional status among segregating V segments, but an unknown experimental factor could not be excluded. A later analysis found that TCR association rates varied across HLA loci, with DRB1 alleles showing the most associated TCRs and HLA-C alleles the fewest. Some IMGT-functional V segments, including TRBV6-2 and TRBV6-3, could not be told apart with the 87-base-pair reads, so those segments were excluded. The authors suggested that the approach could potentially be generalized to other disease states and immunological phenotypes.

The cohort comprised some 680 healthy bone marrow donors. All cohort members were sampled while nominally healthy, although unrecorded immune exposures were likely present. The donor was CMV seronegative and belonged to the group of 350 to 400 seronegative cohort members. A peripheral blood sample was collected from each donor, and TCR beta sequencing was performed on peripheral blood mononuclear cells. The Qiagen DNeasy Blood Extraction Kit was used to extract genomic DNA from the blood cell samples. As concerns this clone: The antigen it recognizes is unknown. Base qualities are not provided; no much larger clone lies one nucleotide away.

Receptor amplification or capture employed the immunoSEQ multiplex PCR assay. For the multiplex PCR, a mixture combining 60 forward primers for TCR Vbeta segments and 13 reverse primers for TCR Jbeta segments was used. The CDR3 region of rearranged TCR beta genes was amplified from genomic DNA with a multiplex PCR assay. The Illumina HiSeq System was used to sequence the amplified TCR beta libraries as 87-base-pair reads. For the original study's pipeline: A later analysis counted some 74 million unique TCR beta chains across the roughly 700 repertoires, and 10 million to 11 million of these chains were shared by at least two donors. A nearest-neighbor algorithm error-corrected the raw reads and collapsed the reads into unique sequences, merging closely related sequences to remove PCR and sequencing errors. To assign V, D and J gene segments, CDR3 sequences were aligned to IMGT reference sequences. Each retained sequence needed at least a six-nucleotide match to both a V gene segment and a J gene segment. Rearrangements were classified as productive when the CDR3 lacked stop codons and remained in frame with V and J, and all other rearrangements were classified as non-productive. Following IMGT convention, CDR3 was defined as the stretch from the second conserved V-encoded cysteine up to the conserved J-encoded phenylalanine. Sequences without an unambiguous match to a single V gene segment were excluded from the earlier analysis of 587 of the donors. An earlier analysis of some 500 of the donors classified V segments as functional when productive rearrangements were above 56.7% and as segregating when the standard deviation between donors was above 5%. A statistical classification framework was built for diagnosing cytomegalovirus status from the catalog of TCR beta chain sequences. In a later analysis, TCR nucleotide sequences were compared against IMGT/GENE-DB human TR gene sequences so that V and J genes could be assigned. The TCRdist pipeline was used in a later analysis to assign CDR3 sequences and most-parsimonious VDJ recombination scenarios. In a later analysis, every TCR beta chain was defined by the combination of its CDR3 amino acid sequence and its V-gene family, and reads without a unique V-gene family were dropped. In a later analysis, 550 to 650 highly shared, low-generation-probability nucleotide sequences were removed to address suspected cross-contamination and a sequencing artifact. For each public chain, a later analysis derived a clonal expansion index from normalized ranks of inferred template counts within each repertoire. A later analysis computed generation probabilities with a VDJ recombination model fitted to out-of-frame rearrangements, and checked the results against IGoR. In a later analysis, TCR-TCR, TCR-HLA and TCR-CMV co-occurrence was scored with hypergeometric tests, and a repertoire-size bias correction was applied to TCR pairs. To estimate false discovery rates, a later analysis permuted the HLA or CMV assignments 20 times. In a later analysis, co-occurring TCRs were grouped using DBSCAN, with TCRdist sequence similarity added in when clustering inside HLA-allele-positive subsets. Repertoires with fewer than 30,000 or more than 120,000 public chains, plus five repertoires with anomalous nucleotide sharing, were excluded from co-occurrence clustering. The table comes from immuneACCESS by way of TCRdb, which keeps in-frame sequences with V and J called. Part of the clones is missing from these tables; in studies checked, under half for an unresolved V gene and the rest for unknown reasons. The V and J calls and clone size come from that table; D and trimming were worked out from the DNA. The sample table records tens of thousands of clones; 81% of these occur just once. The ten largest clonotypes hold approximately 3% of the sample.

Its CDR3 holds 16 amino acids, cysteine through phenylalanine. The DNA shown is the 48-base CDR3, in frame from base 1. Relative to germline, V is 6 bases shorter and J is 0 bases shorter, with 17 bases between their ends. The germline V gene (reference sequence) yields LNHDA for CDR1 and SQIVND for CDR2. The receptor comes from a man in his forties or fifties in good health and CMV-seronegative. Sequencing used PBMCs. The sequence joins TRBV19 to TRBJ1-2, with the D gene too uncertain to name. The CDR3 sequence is CASSAAPRRANYGYTF. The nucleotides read TGTGCCAGTAGCGCCGCCCCCCGTCGGGCTAACTATGGCTACACCTTC.